The 6 T cell receptor beta chains below come from one sample, sequenced in a study of T cell responses to AZD1222 COVID-19 vaccine. This table comes from immunoSEQ multiplex PCR, and its TCRdb copy is limited to in-frame clones, with some not included. The profile covers approximately 82,000 clones, with 90% appearing a single time and 5.2% taken by the ten largest. The material was peripheral blood, obtained on day 0 of AZD1222 vaccination. The receptors derive from an adult in good health.

The chain has TRBV7-8 and TRBJ1-5, with 8 bases fitting TRBD1. With 3 bases clipped from V and 1 base from J, the junction kept 8 bases outside the gene matches. This CDR3 is 17 amino acids long. CDR1 is SGHVS and CDR2 is FQNEAQ in the germline V gene. CDR3 nucleotides: TGTGCCAGCAGCTTCGGACAGGGATTGGAGAGCAATCAGCCCCAGCATTTT. Translated, it gives CASSFGQGLESNQPQHF.

This clone was observed a few times. V gene TRBV5-4 combines with J gene TRBJ1-2; TRBD1 might be the D (5 bases). Germline CDR1 and CDR2: SGHNT and YYREEE (reference sequence). V was pared by 4 bases and J by 4 bases, with 8 bases between. The CDR3 runs 12 residues. The CDR3 sequence is CASSPDTYGYTF. CDR3 sequence (DNA): TGTGCCAGCAGCCCGGACACCTATGGCTACACCTTC.

This sequence joins TRBV19 and TRBJ1-2; tentative D call: TRBD1 (6 bases). Trimming removed 7 bases from V and 3 bases from J, with 15 bases in between. CDR1 and CDR2 (germline): LNHDA, SQIVND (reference sequence). CDR3 length equals 14 residues. The DNA of the CDR3 is TGTGCCAGTAAGAGAGGGGGTAGCGACTATGGCTACACCTTC. Protein: CASKRGGSDYGYTF.

The CDR3 protein is CASSEVRDITDTQYF. The CDR3 DNA reads as TGTGCCAGCAGTGAAGTCCGGGACATCACAGATACGCAGTATTTT. The V gene is TRBV6-1, the J gene TRBJ2-3; tentative D call: TRBD1 (6 bases). The CDR3 has 15 amino acids. In germline, CDR1 is MNHNS, CDR2 SASEGT. Trimming took 1 base from V and 2 from J, leaving 10 bases between them.

The CDR3 DNA sequence: TGTGCCAGCAGCCAAGATAGGGGAGCGAAAGGAAACACCATATATTTT. Residues: CASSQDRGAKGNTIYF. J is TRBJ1-3 and V is TRBV3-1 (or the pseudogene TRBV3-2); possible D gene TRBD1, 5 bases. The CDR3 contains 16 residues. Germline loops: CDR1 LGHDT, CDR2 YNNKEL (reference sequence). V shed 0 bases and J shed 4 bases, with 13 bases lying between them.

The chain uses TRBV5-6 and TRBJ2-4; 8 bases fit TRBD2. The CDR3 extends over 18 amino acids. Germline V lookup: CDR1 SGHDT, CDR2 YYEEEE. Germline trimming cut 4 bases from V and 1 base from J; bases unmatched to any gene: 13. CDR3 sequence (DNA): TGTGCCAGCAGCCCAGCACTAGCGGATAAGTTTGCCAAAAACATTCAGTACTTC. It translates to CASSPALADKFAKNIQYF.